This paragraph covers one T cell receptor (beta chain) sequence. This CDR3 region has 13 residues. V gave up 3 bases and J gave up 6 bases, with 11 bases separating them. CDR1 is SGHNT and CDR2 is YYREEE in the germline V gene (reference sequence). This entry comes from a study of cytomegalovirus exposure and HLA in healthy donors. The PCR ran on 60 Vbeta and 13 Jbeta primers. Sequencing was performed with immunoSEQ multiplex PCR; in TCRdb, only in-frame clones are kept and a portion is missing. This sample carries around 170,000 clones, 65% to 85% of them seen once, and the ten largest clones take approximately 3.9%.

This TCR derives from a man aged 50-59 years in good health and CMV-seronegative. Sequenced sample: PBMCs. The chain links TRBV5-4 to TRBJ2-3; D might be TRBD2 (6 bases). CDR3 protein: CASSSEGRDTQYF. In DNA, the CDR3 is TGTGCCAGCAGCTCCGAGGGGAGGGATACGCAGTATTTT.